The entry below describes one T cell receptor beta chain. Its antigen remains unknown. Libraries of TRB cDNA were made by 5' RACE and carried UMIs. TCRdb reprocessed the 5' RACE reads and keeps a single row for each CDR3 protein, giving no DNA. Its table lists around 48,000 distinct CDR3 sequences. The source of the sample is a study of CXCR3-negative and CXCR3-positive naive CD8 T cells. The study's findings and limits: Naive cells used TRBV-TRBJ genes in much the same way whether CXCR3-negative or CXCR3-positive; memory cells did not.

CDR1 is SEHNR and CDR2 is FQNEAQ in the germline V gene (reference sequence). The CDR3 loop spans 13 amino acids. This receptor was identified in a human donor in good health. Some clones in this sample may be carry-over from other donors' samples. The sample comprised memory CD8+ T cells from blood. V is TRBV7-9 and J is TRBJ2-7; without DNA, the TCRdb call of TRBD2 cannot be checked. The CDR3 here is CDSSREGGHEQYF.